This T cell receptor beta chain stems from a study of blood T cell repertoires in COVID-19 (dated by TCRdb to 2018 to 2021). Background for the entire study: Collaborator samples came from the United States, Italy and Spain and covered acute and convalescent phases of COVID-19. The samples were drawn from two sources: the first 160 participants of the ongoing ImmuneRACE study, and 1,254 subjects contributed by 6 global collaborators. Where HLA class I and class II types were available, the types were taken from metadata supplied by the sample provider, not from assay-based typing. The repertoires were released in a freely available public database intended as a resource for research on the immune response to SARS-CoV-2. Subjects who had been exposed to COVID-19, were actively infected with it, or had recovered from it provided the deeply sampled blood TCRbeta repertoires that made up the dataset. The sample metadata nearly always contained a de-identified subject ID, COVID-19 status, age in years and sex. The prospective study material was composed of cDNA or gDNA derived from T cells, B-cell-depleted T cells, or PBMCs. General study outcomes and caveats: How much clinical and demographic metadata was included differed by source and by participant, and the metadata was provided uncurated.

CDR1 LNHDA and CDR2 SQIVND were looked up in the germline V gene (reference sequence). Compared with germline, V lacks 6 bases and J lacks 10 bases; bases without a gene match: 12. The CDR3 numbers 14 residues from cysteine through phenylalanine. Just the 42-base CDR3 DNA is kept, in frame starting at base 1. As concerns this clone: Its antigen remains unidentified. No much larger clone exists at a distance of one base, and base qualities are not known.

In the prospective study, participants were roughly 18 to 95 years old, resided in about 25 geographic areas of the United States, and were enrolled through a virtual design. Cohort assignment in the prospective study relied on participant-reported clinical history from a screening survey and a study questionnaire. Mobile phlebotomists in the prospective study collected whole blood, serum and a nasopharyngeal or oropharyngeal swab from every participant. Prospective study participants could optionally give additional blood draws and questionnaires over an approximately 2-month period. Prospective study blood samples were shipped either frozen or at room temperature before DNA extraction. TCRbeta CDR3 regions were amplified from genomic DNA by means of the immunoSEQ Assay, a bias-controlled multiplex PCR. Per the original workflow: Within the assay, amplification of reference gene primers was used to estimate how many nucleated cells each sample contained. Sequence reads were collapsed and filtered to measure the absolute abundance of every unique TCRbeta CDR3 rearrangement. For each sample, productive Simpson clonality was calculated as the square root of Simpson's diversity index across productive rearrangements. This immuneACCESS table, as held by TCRdb, lists in-frame sequences with V and J called but not all clones. Of the missing ones, under half trace to an unresolved V gene in checked studies; the others have no known cause. The DNA gave D and trimming, while V, J and clone size come from that table. The sample includes about 210,000 clones, with roughly 87% observed a single time. The ten largest clones represent about 9.3% of the sample.

The clonotype originates from a man between 18 and 29 years old with acute COVID-19. The chain joins TRBV19 to TRBJ2-4; 7 junctional bases match TRBD1. The source material was PBMCs or T cells enriched from blood (not recorded which). In nucleotides, the sequence is TGTGCCAGTAGCCCTCTCCCGGGACAGCCTATTCAGTACTTC. It specifies CASSPLPGQPIQYF.